This note documents a single T cell receptor (beta chain) sequence. Its target is unknown. This record belongs to a study of T cell repertoires in ileal Crohn's disease. Each sample's TCRB immunosequencing used around 0.45 micrograms of biopsy DNA. The table came from immunoSEQ multiplex PCR; TCRdb's copy has only in-frame clones and leaves some out. The sample records more than 15,000 clones, about 60% being singletons. The ends were cut back, 0 bases at V and 4 bases at J, with 12 bases in the middle. Germline lookup yields CDR1 MGHRA and CDR2 YSYEKL. This CDR3 has 15 residues. Notes on the study in general: Endoscopic recurrence occurred in every patient whose clonality exceeded 26.8%. Clonal expansions were more frequent in active smokers than non-smokers at surgery. Mucosal expansions were suggested to be mainly CD8 T cells.

This sequence originates from an adult with Crohn's disease. V gene TRBV4-1 combines with J gene TRBJ1-1, with a tentative D call TRBD1 (6 bases). Sequenced input: ileal tissue. The CDR3 DNA follows: TGCGCCAGCAGCCAAGATCAAAGGGGGAGCACTGAAGCTTTCTTT. This codes for CASSQDQRGSTEAFF.